These 17 T cell receptor beta chains share one sample of origin, sequenced in a study of shared clonotypes between healthy human individuals. The protocol was immunoSEQ multiplex PCR, while the TCRdb copy is restricted to in-frame clones and leaves out a portion. The sample has over a million clones, roughly 96% seen once. Source material: naive CD4+ T cells sorted from blood. The subset is: CD45RA+ positively selected. The receptor set was obtained from a man between 25 and 39 years old in good health.

This chain joins TRBV7-6 and TRBJ2-7; 10 bases are shared with TRBD2. The CDR3 totals 16 residues. The germline V gene encodes CDR1 SGHVS and CDR2 FNYEAQ. Trimming removed 0 bases from V and 3 bases from J; junction bases left unmatched: 5. This chain's CDR3 is CASSLASLAGVYEQYF. The CDR3 nucleotides read TGTGCCAGCAGCTTAGCATCGCTAGCGGGAGTCTACGAGCAGTACTTC. Combining the CDR3 with reference TRBV7-6 and TRBJ2-7 gives the whole variable domain GAGVSQSPRYKVTKRGQDVALRCDPISGHVSLYWYRQALGQGPEFLTYFNYEAQQDKSGLPNDRFSAERPEGSISTLTIQRTEQRDSAMYRCASSLASLAGVYEQYFGPGTRLTVT.

The V call is TRBV6-5, the J call TRBJ1-1; D perhaps matches TRBD1 (5 bases). Between the trimmed V and J ends, which lost 5 bases and 0 bases, there was a span of 10 bases. The CDR3 runs to 14 residues. CDR1 is MNHEY, CDR2 SVGAGI, per germline. The CDR3 region is CASSSRGLNTEAFF. CDR3 sequence (DNA): TGTGCCAGCAGTAGTCGGGGGTTGAACACTGAAGCTTTCTTT.

A note on this clone: Other DNA sequences of this sample code for an identical CDR3. CDR3 DNA: TGTGCCAGCAGCGTAGCCGAGGGCTCCTACAATGAGCAGTTCTTC. This gives the protein CASSVAEGSYNEQFF. The V gene is TRBV9, the J gene TRBJ2-1, with D possibly being TRBD2 (5 bases). The V gene lost 0 bases and the J gene lost 0 bases, with 7 bases spanning the gap. Germline assignment: CDR1 SGDLS and CDR2 YYNGEE. The CDR3 consists of 15 residues. The entire variable domain, with the rest obtained from reference TRBV9 and TRBJ2-1, is as follows: DSGVTQTPKHLITATGQRVTLRCSPRSGDLSVYWYQQSLDQGLQFLIQYYNGEERAKGNILERFSAQQFPDLHSELNLSSLELGDSALYFCASSVAEGSYNEQFFGPGTRLTVL.

This chain links TRBV7-3 with TRBJ2-1, with 14 bases fitting TRBD2. With 5 bases clipped from V and 10 bases from J, the junction kept 16 bases outside the gene matches. Per the germline V gene, CDR1 is SGHTA and CDR2 is FQGTGA. This CDR3 region has 18 residues. Here the CDR3 reads CASSPGTSGRGLYTEQFF. The CDR3 DNA follows: TGTGCCAGCAGCCCCGGGACTAGCGGGAGAGGTCTTTATACAGAGCAGTTCTTC. The full variable domain, in which reference TRBV7-3 and TRBJ2-1 provide the parts outside the CDR3, is GAGVSQTPSNKVTEKGKYVELRCDPISGHTALYWYRQSLGQGPEFLIYFQGTGAADDSGLPNDRFFAVRPEGSVSTLKIQRTERGDSAVYLCASSPGTSGRGLYTEQFFGPGTRLTVL.

The chain uses TRBV7-9 and TRBJ2-1; TRBD2 matches 10 bases. The CDR3 contains 17 residues. Germline V gene data show CDR1 as SEHNR and CDR2 as FQNEAQ (reference sequence). V lost 1 base, J lost 6 bases, and 9 bases stayed unmatched. The CDR3 region has the DNA TGTGCCAGCAGCTTAGTTTCCGCTAGCGGGAGTCGCAATGAGCAGTTCTTC. It codes for CASSLVSASGSRNEQFF.

This clone was detected only once. The chain joins TRBV5-4 to TRBJ2-7, with D perhaps TRBD1 or TRBD2 (5 bases each). Trimming shortened V by 0 bases and J by 0 bases, and 10 bases separated the two germline ends. CDR1 and CDR2 (germline): SGHNT, YYREEE (reference sequence). This CDR3 has 15 residues. The CDR3 spells CASSLEWGTSYEQYF. The CDR3 DNA is TGTGCCAGCAGCTTGGAGTGGGGGACCTCCTACGAGCAGTACTTC. Together with reference TRBV5-4 and TRBJ2-7, the CDR3 gives the full variable domain: ETGVTQSPTHLIKTRGQQVTLRCSSQSGHNTVSWYQQALGQGPQFIFQYYREEENGRGNFPPRFSGLQFPNYSSELNVNALELDDSALYLCASSLEWGTSYEQYFGPGTRLTVT.

In DNA, the CDR3 is TGTGCCAGCAGCTTTGGCGGCGGGGGACTCTCCTACGAGCAGTACTTC. It encodes CASSFGGGGLSYEQYF. The chain recombines TRBV5-4 with TRBJ2-7; 7 bases map to TRBD2. Germline CDR1 and CDR2: SGHNT and YYREEE (reference sequence). The CDR3 loop spans 16 amino acids. V lost 2 bases and J lost 0; bases outside the gene matches: 8. Full variable domain (missing parts from reference TRBV5-4 and TRBJ2-7): ETGVTQSPTHLIKTRGQQVTLRCSSQSGHNTVSWYQQALGQGPQFIFQYYREEENGRGNFPPRFSGLQFPNYSSELNVNALELDDSALYLCASSFGGGGLSYEQYFGPGTRLTVT.

The chain joins TRBV7-8 to TRBJ2-7, with 7 bases identical to TRBD1. V shed 5 bases and J 6 bases; nucleotides not matched to a gene: 13. This CDR3 contains 15 residues. Germline V gene sequence: CDR1 SGHVS, CDR2 FQNEAQ. Here the CDR3 reads CASSVTTGLLGEQYF. The CDR3 bases are TGTGCCAGCAGCGTAACGACAGGGCTCCTTGGCGAGCAGTACTTC.

The chain has TRBV29-1 and TRBJ2-1; 9 bases align to TRBD2. This CDR3 has 17 amino acids. Germline CDR1 SQVTM, CDR2 ANQGSEA. Losses at the gene ends were 7 bases for V and 3 bases for J; bases not matched to a gene: 16. Written as DNA, the CDR3 is TGCAGCGCCTCTAGCGGGACCTCCGACTATTACTACAATGAGCAGTTCTTC. Its translation: CSASSGTSDYYYNEQFF.

This chain links TRBV7-9 with TRBJ2-1; D may match TRBD1 or TRBD2 (6 bases each). V lost 8 bases and J lost 0, with 17 bases in between. The CDR3 sequence is 16 residues long. Per germline, CDR1 SEHNR and CDR2 FQNEAQ (reference sequence). As DNA, the CDR3 is TGTGCCAGCTCGGTCCGGAGGGGGAGCTCCTACAATGAGCAGTTCTTC. Its translation: CASSVRRGSSYNEQFF.

The V and J genes are TRBV19 and TRBJ2-7, with D maybe TRBD2 (6 bases). The germline V and J ends were trimmed by 4 bases and 2 bases, with 12 bases remaining between them. The CDR3 is 14 residues long. CDR1 and CDR2 from the germline V gene are LNHDA and SQIVND (reference sequence). The CDR3 sequence is CASSSHRGTYEQYF. The DNA of the CDR3 is TGTGCCAGTAGTAGTCATCGGGGGACCTACGAGCAGTACTTC.

The rearrangement links TRBV5-1 to TRBJ1-4; 7 bases fit TRBD1. CDR1 SGHRS and CDR2 YFSETQ come from the germline V gene. The CDR3 sequence is 15 residues long. J was trimmed by 5 bases and V by 1 base; bases with no gene match: 5. Here the CDR3 reads CASSLSGQANEKLFF. The CDR3 DNA sequence: TGCGCCAGCAGCTTGAGCGGACAGGCAAATGAAAAACTGTTTTTT. The full variable domain, in which reference TRBV5-1 and TRBJ1-4 provide the parts outside the CDR3, is KAGVTQTPRYLIKTRGQQVTLSCSPISGHRSVSWYQQTPGQGLQFLFEYFSETQRNKGNFPGRFSGRQFSNSRSEMNVSTLELGDSALYLCASSLSGQANEKLFFGSGTQLSVL.

CDR3 residues: CASSEAQVYEQYF. CDR3 nucleotides: TGTGCCAGCAGTGAAGCGCAGGTATACGAGCAGTACTTC. The chain joins TRBV2 to TRBJ2-7; no clear D gene. This CDR3 contains 13 residues. Per the germline V gene, CDR1 is SNHLY and CDR2 is FYNNEI. The V end lost 0 bases, the J end lost 4 bases, and 7 bases lay between the germline ends.

This clone has only one observation. V gene TRBV2 combines with J gene TRBJ1-1, with unresolved D. V dropped 7 bases and J dropped 4 bases, with 16 bases sitting between them. This CDR3 region has 14 residues. CDR1 is SNHLY, CDR2 FYNNEI, per germline. CDR3 nucleotides: TGTGCCAGCACGGGTGAGTCGGCGTTCACTGAAGCTTTCTTT. It yields the protein CASTGESAFTEAFF.

The chain couples TRBV10-3 to TRBJ2-5; tentatively, D is TRBD1 (6 bases). CDR1 ENHRY and CDR2 SYGVKD come from the germline V gene. V lost 6 bases and J 3 bases, leaving 11 bases between the germline ends. The CDR3 extends over 13 amino acids. The CDR3 here is CAIRATGEETQYF. The CDR3 nucleotides are TGTGCCATCAGGGCGACAGGTGAAGAGACCCAGTACTTC.

A word on this clone: At one end, the junction sequence differs from germline, possibly due to a read error. The DNA of the CDR3 is TGTGCCAGCACCTTGGGGGGTCCAGGGGCAGATACGCAGTATTTT. It yields the protein CASTLGGPGADTQYF. The V gene is TRBV5-8, the J gene TRBJ2-3; D assignment may be TRBD1 or TRBD2 (6 bases each). CDR1 is SGHTS, CDR2 YDEGEE, per germline. This CDR3 spans 15 amino acids.

The chain couples TRBV7-2 to TRBJ1-5; perhaps TRBD1 as D (5 bases). Germline loops: CDR1 SGHTA, CDR2 FQGNSA. The V gene lost 0 bases and the J gene lost 1 base, with 10 bases spanning the gap. CDR3 length equals 16 residues. CDR3 amino acids: CASSLAGGGSNQPQHF. The DNA for the CDR3 is TGTGCCAGCAGCTTAGCCGGCGGGGGGAGCAATCAGCCCCAGCATTTT. Supplemented by reference TRBV7-2 and TRBJ1-5, the full variable domain reads GAGVSQSPSNKVTEKGKDVELRCDPISGHTALYWYRQSLGQGLEFLIYFQGNSAPDKSGLPSDRFSAERTGGSVSTLTIQRTQQEDSAVYLCASSLAGGGSNQPQHFGDGTRLSIL.